The source of this T cell receptor beta chain is a study of T cells in Graves' hyperthyroidism and ophthalmopathy. Findings and limits, study-wide: Ophthalmopathy cases were set apart from stable hyperthyroidism by a 13 V-J model. Most clonotypes expanded in the thyroid (above 0.001) were also present in blood.

About this clonotype: As yet, its antigen is unknown.

RNA transcripts were the template for amplifying TCR beta CDR3 regions. With the HTBI primer set, the TCR CDR3 went through a first round of RT-PCR. TCRdb re-called the multiplex PCR reads through MiXCR, storing one row per CDR3 protein. Of about 600,000 distinct CDR3 sequences listed, approximately 15% are singletons. This CDR3 is 15 amino acids long. Trimming shortened V by 2 bases and J by 0 bases, and 12 bases separated the two germline ends. Germline V gene lookup returns CDR1 DFQATT and CDR2 SNEGSKA (reference sequence). Exclusion of patients followed from uncontrolled infection, other autoimmune disease, pregnancy or lactation. The source of the PBMCs was 8.5 to 10 ml of fresh peripheral blood.

The chain recombines TRBV20-1 with TRBJ2-3, with a possible D match to TRBD2 (6 bases). Sequenced material: blood. The TCR sequence derives from a woman aged 40 to 50 with Graves' ophthalmopathy. CDR3 region: CSARSRGTSTDTQYF. In DNA, the CDR3 is TGCAGTGCTAGATCTCGGGGGACTAGCACAGATACGCAGTATTTT.